This T cell receptor beta chain was retrieved from a study of shared clonotypes between healthy human individuals (TCRdb year 2020). Regarding the complete study: A couple of women and three men aged 18 to 49 years were included in the cohort. For each donor, CD4 naive and CD4 memory were each given three plates, CD8 naive was given two plates, and CD8 memory was given one plate. To increase sequencing depth and limit assay-specific biases, different laboratories used diverse techniques to prepare libraries and sequence TCR repertoires. Blood TCR repertoires of about five healthy adults were deeply sequenced to estimate repertoire size and the extent of clonotype sharing between individuals. Between about 0.9 and 8.9 billion PBMCs per donor were obtained by leukapheresis. What the work shows at the level of the full study, not this receptor alone: Clonotypes shared by all four sorted-subset donors showed higher generation probabilities than non-shared clonotypes. Even with the large sequencing depth, rarefaction of the sorted-subset datasets indicated that sequencing was incomplete. Pairwise subsampling led to the expectation that sequencing depth would affect the degree of clonotype sharing among donors. Sampling was limited to blood, and TCR repertoires in tissue likely differ from TCR repertoires in blood. Because the study included a small number of donors, the genetic and exposure-history diversity represented was limited. About 5% of naive CD4, 3.5% of naive CD8, roughly 2.5% of memory CD4, and about 0.4% of memory CD8 clonotypes were shared across several donors. Estimated clonotype richness was generally larger for naive than for memory subsets.

Concerning this clone itself: This clone's antigen is unknown. No much larger clone exists at a distance of one base, and base qualities are not known.

Based on the germline V gene, the CDR1 and CDR2 sequences are MGHRA and YSYEKL. The CDR3 runs 17 amino acids, cysteine and phenylalanine included. The sequence is cut down to CDR3 DNA, 51 bases in frame from base 1. V lost 0 bases and J lost 3 bases, and the count of bases not matched to a germline gene is 2. TCR CDR3 regions were amplified from genomic DNA by multiplex PCR using the deep immunoSEQ assay. For each cell subset, the extracted genomic DNA was distributed evenly across all wells of several immunoSEQ 96-well plates, and each plate served as one replicate. For sorted subsets, roughly 200 ng of genomic DNA, equivalent to about 30,000 T cell genomes, went into each replicate PCR. The purified libraries were quantified using a Qubit 3.0 fluorometer, sized with a Bioanalyzer 2100, and then quantified again using the KAPA Library Quantification kit. Every immunoSEQ 96-well plate was sequenced on a dedicated single-read 150-cycle Illumina NextSeq 550 flow cell. Per the authors' processing: The immunoSEQ output contained only junctional sequences without quality scores, so filtering could not match that applied to full-length reads. To assign V/J genes and CDR3, sequences were annotated using PyIR, a Python wrapper for IgBLAST v1.9, with IMGT germline references. Any read was removed if the V/J assignment was weak (E-value above 1e-6), the CDR3 was missing, or the read contained stop codons, out-of-frame junctions, or ambiguous translated residues. A V3J clonotype was defined by an identical inferred V gene, J gene, and CDR3 amino acid sequence. Percentage overlap between repertoires was calculated by dividing the number of shared unique clonotypes by the size of the smaller repertoire. Repertoire richness was assessed with RTK rarefaction, the Chao1 estimator, and Recon v2.1 estimates of unobserved clonotypes. Generation probabilities for all TCRbeta clonotypes obtained by the gDNA method from several donors were computed using OLGA. The clones in this table, taken by TCRdb from immuneACCESS, are in-frame only. Not every clone is retained; where verified, under half of the shortfall comes from an unresolved V gene, and the cause of the rest is unknown. Clone size and the V and J calls come from that table; the DNA yielded D and trimming. The sample records approximately 1,500,000 clones, roughly 96% of which are singletons. The ten largest clones take up over 1% of the sample.

Healthy HIV-negative adults with no recently reported acute infections or vaccinations were included as donors. Only Caucasian adults living in Nashville, Tennessee, USA were represented among the donors. CD4+ T cells were enriched through magnetic negative selection, after which naive cells were positively selected on CD45RA and the remaining negative fraction served as the memory subset. Blood was collected by leukapheresis, and PBMCs were isolated by Ficoll-Histopaque density gradient centrifugation and then cryopreserved in liquid nitrogen vapor phase. Analytical flow cytometry was used to check the purity and quantity of every magnetically sorted T cell population. From each sorted fraction, genomic DNA was isolated and quantified by UV absorbance on a Nanodrop 2000c.

The sample comprised naive CD4+ T cells sorted from blood. The cell subset or site label, read with the paper, signifies: CD45RA+ positively selected. This clonotype was obtained from a man aged 30-40 years in good health. This sequence uses TRBV4-1 and TRBJ2-6, with TRBD2 identical over 10 junction bases. This receptor carries the CDR3 CASSQDIAGGGANVLTF. The nucleotides read TGCGCCAGCAGCCAAGATATAGCGGGGGGTGGGGCCAACGTCCTGACTTTC.